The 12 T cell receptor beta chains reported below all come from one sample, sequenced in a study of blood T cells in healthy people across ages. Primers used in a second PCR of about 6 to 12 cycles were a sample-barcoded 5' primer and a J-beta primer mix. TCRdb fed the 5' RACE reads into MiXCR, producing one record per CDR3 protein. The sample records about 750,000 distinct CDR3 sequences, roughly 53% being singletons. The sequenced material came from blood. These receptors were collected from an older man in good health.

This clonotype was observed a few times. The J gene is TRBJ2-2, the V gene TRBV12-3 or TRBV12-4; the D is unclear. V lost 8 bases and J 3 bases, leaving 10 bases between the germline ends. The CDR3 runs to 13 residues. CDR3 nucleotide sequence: TGTGCCAGCTCAGTTACGGACACCGGGGAGCTGTTTTTT. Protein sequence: CASSVTDTGELFF.

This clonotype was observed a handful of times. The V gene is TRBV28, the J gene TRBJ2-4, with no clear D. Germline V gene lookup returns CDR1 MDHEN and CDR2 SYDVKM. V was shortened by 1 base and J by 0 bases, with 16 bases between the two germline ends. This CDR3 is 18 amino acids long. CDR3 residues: CASSLYGRLLLAKNIQYF. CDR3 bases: TGTGCCAGCAGTTTATACGGCAGACTGTTACTAGCCAAAAACATTCAGTACTTC.

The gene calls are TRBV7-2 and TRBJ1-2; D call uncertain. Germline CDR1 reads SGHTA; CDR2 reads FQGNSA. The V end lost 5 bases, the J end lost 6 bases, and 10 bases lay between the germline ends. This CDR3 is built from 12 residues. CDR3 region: CASSPTRHGYTF. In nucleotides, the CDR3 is TGTGCCAGCAGCCCCACCCGTCATGGCTACACCTTC. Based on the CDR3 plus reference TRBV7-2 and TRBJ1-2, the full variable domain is GAGVSQSPSNKVTEKGKDVELRCDPISGHTALYWYRQSLGQGLEFLIYFQGNSAPDKSGLPSDRFSAERTGGSVSTLTIQRTQQEDSAVYLCASSPTRHGYTFGSGTRLTVV.

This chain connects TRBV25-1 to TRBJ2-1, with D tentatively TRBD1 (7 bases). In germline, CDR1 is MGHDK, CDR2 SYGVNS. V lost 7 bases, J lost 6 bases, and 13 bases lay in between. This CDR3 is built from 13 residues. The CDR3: CASKEGAVNEQFF. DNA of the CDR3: TGTGCCAGCAAGGAGGGGGCTGTCAATGAGCAGTTCTTC.

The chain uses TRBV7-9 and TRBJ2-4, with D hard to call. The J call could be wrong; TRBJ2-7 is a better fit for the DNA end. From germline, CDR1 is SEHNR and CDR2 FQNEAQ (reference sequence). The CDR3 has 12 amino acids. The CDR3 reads CASRVDNYEQYF. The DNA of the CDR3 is TGTGCCAGCAGGGTAGACAACTACGAGCAGTACTTC.

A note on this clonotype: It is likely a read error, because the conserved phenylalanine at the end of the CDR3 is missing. The CDR3 loop is CSVATDRVLGGYTL. The CDR3 DNA sequence: TGCAGCGTTGCCACTGACAGGGTGCTAGGTGGCTACACCTTG. V and J are TRBV29-1 and TRBJ1-2; 7 positions match TRBD1. The CDR3 is made up of 14 amino acids. The germline gives CDR1 SQVTM, CDR2 ANQGSEA. The V and J ends lost 4 bases and 7 bases, in that order; junction bases with no gene match: 12.

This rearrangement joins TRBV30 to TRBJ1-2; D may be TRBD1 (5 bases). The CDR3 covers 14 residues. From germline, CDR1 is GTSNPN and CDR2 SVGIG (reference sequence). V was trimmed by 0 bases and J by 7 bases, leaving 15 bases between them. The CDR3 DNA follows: TGTGCCTGGAGTGTGACTGGGGCGAGGGGTGGCTACACCTTC. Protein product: CAWSVTGARGGYTF.

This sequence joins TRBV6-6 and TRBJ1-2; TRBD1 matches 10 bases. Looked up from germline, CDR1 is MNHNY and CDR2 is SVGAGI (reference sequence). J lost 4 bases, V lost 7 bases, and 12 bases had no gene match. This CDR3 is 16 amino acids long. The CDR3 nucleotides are TGTGCCAGCAACAACCCACCTGGACAGGGGGGCTATGGCTACACCTTC. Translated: CASNNPPGQGGYGYTF.

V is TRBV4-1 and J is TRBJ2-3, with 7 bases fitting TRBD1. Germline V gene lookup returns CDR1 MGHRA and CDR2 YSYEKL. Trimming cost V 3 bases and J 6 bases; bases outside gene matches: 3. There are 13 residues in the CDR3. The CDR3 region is CASSQTGMDTQYF. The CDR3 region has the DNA TGCGCCAGCAGCCAGACAGGGATGGATACGCAGTATTTT.

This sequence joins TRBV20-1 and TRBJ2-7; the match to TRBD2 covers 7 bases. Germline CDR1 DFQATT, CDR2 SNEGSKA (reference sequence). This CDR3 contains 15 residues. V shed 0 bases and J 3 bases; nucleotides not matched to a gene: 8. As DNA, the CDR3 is TGCAGTGCTAGAGACCCCACGGGGGGTAACTACGAGCAGTACTTC. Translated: CSARDPTGGNYEQYF.

The CDR3 region has the DNA TGCAGTGCCCACGAGGGAGCGGAAGAAAAAAACTACGAGCAGTACTTC. Amino acids: CSAHEGAEEKNYEQYF. The genes are TRBV20-1 and TRBJ2-5; maybe TRBD2 (5 bases). The J call could be wrong; TRBJ2-7 is a better fit for the DNA end. CDR1 and CDR2 from the germline V gene are DFQATT and SNEGSKA (reference sequence). This CDR3 spans 16 amino acids.

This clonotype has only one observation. The CDR3 region is CASSQGRDSPSYEQYF. The CDR3 DNA is TGTGCCAGCAGCCAAGGGCGGGACAGCCCCTCCTACGAGCAGTACTTC. This sequence joins TRBV3-1 and TRBJ2-7; a weak D match, TRBD1 (7 bases). Germline V CDR1 and CDR2: LGHDT, YNNKEL (reference sequence). The V end was cut by 1 base, the J end by 0 bases, with 13 bases between. CDR3 size: 16 residues.